This T cell receptor (beta chain) comes out of a study of early T cells in non-severe SARS-CoV-2 infection. Study-wide background: Sequencing of bulk RNA from unsorted whole blood was done, without chain pairing. General study results and limits: Missing private and CD4 specificities, VDJdb matching favored anti-spike CD8 responses.

In this sample, this clonotype turned up many times. The target antigen is unknown. Individual cDNA molecules each received unique molecular identifiers attached to them. TCRdb re-derived calls from the 5' RACE reads in MiXCR, one entry per CDR3 protein. The data hold 63,000 or so distinct CDR3 sequences, with about an eighth observed a single time. The receptor's source is an adult who was a healthcare worker with PCR-confirmed SARS-CoV-2 infection or an uninfected control (not recorded which). Sample: whole blood, taken at baseline.

The CDR3 DNA reads as TGTGCCATCAGTCCGGGACAGGGGTACGAGCAGTACTTC. Translating it yields CAISPGQGYEQYF. V and J are TRBV10-3 and TRBJ2-7, with 10 bases lining up with TRBD1. The germline CDR1 and CDR2 sequences are ENHRY and SYGVKD. Trimming removed 5 bases from V and 4 bases from J; junction bases left unmatched: 2. The CDR3 extends over 13 amino acids.